This T cell receptor (beta chain) was sequenced during a study of OX40 agonist ivuxolimab in advanced cancers. Study information: Patients received the agonistic anti-OX40 (CD134) antibody ivuxolimab. It was permissible to have had prior anti-PD-1, anti-PD-L1 or anti-CTLA-4 therapy, and around 43% had some. Overall study findings and caveats: The study found among the lowest clonal expansion in partial responders at 0.1-3.0 mg/kg.

For this clone: Its matching antigen is unknown.

Data came from immunoSEQ multiplex PCR; TCRdb stores just in-frame clones and leaves some out. The sample records approximately 67,000 clones, just over 90% being singletons. Germline V gene sequence: CDR1 SGHNT, CDR2 YENEEA. Trimming removed 3 bases from V and 3 bases from J, with 16 bases in between. The CDR3 is made up of 16 amino acids. This TCR was sampled from an adult with an advanced solid tumor such as melanoma, head and neck, liver or kidney cancer. The chain recombines TRBV11-3 with TRBJ2-3; perhaps TRBD2 as D (6 bases). Sequencing used CD4+ or CD8+ T cells sorted from blood, obtained in a trial of the OX40 agonist ivuxolimab. CDR3 nucleotides: TGTGCCAGCAGCTTGGGGTCTAGCCTAGCGACAGATACGCAGTATTTT. It codes for CASSLGSSLATDTQYF.